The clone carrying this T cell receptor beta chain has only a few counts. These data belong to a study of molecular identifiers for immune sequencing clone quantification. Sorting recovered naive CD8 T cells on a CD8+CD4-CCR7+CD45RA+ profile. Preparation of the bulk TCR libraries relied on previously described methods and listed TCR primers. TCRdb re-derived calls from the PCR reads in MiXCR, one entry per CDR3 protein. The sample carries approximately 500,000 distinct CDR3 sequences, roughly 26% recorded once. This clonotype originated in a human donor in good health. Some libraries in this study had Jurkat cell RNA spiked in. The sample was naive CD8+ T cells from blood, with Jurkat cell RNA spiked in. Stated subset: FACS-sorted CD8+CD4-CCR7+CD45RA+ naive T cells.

The CDR3 DNA is TGTGCCAGCCGGGAGGCCAAAAACATTCAGTACTTC. It specifies CASREAKNIQYF. The chain uses TRBV27 and TRBJ2-4; D is perhaps TRBD2 (6 bases). Germline values: CDR1 MNHEY, CDR2 SMNVEV (reference sequence). V was pared by 8 bases and J by 1 base, with 6 bases between. CDR3 length: 12 residues.